This TCR beta chain stems from a study of PD-1 and CTLA-4 blockade in melanoma. Only in-frame clones appear in the TCRdb table, and some are missing; sequencing was by immunoSEQ multiplex PCR. The sample shows around 29,000 clones, 70% to 90% of them seen only once. This sequence originates from a human donor with melanoma. Sequences were derived from CD8+ T cells from peripheral blood, sampled before anti-PD-1 treatment.

CDR3 loop: CSVEFPGGETQYF. The CDR3 DNA is TGCAGCGTTGAATTTCCAGGCGGGGAGACCCAGTACTTC. The V and J genes are TRBV29-1 and TRBJ2-5; D perhaps matches TRBD2 (5 bases). Trimming left V 2 bases short and J 5 bases short, with 12 bases between. Germline CDR1 is SQVTM and CDR2 is ANQGSEA. The CDR3 consists of 13 residues.